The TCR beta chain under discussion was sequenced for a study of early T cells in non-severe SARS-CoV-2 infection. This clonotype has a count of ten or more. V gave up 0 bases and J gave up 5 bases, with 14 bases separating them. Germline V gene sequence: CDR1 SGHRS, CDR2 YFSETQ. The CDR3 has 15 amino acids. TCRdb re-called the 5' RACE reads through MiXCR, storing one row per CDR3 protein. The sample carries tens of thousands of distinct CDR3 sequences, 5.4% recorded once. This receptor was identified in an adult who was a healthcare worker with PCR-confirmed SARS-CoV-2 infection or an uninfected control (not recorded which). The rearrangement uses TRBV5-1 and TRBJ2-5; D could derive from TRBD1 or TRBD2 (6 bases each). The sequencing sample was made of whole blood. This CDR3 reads CASSLAVDSGETQYF. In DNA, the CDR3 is TGCGCCAGCAGCTTGGCGGTGGACAGCGGGGAGACCCAGTACTTC.